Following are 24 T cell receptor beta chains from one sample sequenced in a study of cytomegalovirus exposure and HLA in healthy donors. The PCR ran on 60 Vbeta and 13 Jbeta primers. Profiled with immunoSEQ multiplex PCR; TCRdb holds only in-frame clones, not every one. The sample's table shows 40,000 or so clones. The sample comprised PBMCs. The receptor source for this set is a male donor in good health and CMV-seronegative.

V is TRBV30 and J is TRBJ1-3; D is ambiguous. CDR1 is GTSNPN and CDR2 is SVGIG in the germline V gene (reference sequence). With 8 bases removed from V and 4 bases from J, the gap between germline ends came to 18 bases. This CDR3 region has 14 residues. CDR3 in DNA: TGTGCCCAGAGGATCGGCATACTGGGAAACACCATATATTTT. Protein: CAQRIGILGNTIYF.

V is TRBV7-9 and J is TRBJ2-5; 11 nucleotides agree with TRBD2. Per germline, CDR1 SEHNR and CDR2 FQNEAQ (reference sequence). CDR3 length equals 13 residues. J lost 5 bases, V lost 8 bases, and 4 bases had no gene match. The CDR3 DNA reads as TGTGCCAGCGGTCTAGCGGGGGGTGAGACCCAGTACTTC. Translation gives CASGLAGGETQYF.

CDR3 amino acids: CANRGTGYFNEQYF. CDR3 nucleotides: TGTGCCAACCGAGGGACAGGATATTTTAACGAGCAGTACTTC. J is TRBJ2-7 and V is TRBV6-1; TRBD1 matches at 8 bases. There are 14 residues in the CDR3. The trim removed 10 bases at V and 5 bases at J, leaving 13 bases unmatched. The V gene's germline CDR1 is MNHNS and CDR2 SASEGT.

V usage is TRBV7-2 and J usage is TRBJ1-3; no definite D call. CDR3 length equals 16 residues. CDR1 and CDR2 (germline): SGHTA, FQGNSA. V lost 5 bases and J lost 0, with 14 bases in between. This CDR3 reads CASSLRGASSGNTIYF. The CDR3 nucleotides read TGTGCCAGCAGCCTCCGGGGAGCGAGCTCTGGAAACACCATATATTTT.

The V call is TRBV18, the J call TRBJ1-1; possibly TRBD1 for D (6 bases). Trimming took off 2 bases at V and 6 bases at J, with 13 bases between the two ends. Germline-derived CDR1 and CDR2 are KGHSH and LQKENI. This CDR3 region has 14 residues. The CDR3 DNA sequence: TGTGCCAGCTCACCATCACAGGGTATCGCTGAAGCTTTCTTT. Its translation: CASSPSQGIAEAFF. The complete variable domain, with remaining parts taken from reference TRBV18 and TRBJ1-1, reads NAGVMQNPRHLVRRRGQEARLRCSPMKGHSHVYWYRQLPEEGLKFMVYLQKENIIDESGMPKERFSAEFPKEGPSILRIQQVVRGDSAAYFCASSPSQGIAEAFFGQGTRLTVV.

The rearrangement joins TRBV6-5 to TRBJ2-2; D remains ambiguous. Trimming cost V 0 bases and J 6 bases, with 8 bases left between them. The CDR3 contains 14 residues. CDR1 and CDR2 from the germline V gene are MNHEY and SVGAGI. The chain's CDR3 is CASSYSKLPGELFF. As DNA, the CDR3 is TGTGCCAGCAGTTACTCGAAGCTTCCCGGGGAGCTGTTTTTT.

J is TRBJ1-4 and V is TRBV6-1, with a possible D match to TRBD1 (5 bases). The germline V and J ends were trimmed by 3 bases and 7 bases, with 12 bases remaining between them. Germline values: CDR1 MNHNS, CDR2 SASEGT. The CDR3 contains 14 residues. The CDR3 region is CASSDGARGEKLFF. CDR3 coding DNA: TGTGCCAGCAGTGATGGGGCCCGAGGTGAAAAACTGTTTTTT.

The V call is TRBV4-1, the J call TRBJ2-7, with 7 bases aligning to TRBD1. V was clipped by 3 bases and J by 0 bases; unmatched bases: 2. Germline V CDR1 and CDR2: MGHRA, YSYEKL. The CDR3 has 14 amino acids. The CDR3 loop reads CASSQDRSSYEQYF. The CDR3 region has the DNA TGCGCCAGCAGCCAGGACAGGAGCTCCTACGAGCAGTACTTC.

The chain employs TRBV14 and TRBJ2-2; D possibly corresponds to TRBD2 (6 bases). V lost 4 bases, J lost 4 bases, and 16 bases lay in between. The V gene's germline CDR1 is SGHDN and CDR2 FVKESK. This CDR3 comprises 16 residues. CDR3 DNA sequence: TGTGCCAGCAGCCCGTACGGAGGGGTTCGCACCGGGGAGCTGTTTTTT. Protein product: CASSPYGGVRTGELFF.

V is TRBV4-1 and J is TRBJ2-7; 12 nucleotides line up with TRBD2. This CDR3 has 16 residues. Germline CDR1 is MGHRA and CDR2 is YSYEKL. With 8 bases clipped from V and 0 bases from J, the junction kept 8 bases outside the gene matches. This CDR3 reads CASATSGGPSSYEQYF. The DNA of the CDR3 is TGCGCCAGCGCGACTAGCGGGGGACCTAGCTCCTACGAGCAGTACTTC.

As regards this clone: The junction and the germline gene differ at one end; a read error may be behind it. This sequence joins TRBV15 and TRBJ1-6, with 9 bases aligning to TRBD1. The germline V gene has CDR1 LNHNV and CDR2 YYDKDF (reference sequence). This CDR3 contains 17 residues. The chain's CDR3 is CATSRQPSGQGNSALHF. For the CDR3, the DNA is TGTGCCACCAGCCGGCAGCCCTCGGGACAGGGAAATTCAGCCCTCCACTTT.

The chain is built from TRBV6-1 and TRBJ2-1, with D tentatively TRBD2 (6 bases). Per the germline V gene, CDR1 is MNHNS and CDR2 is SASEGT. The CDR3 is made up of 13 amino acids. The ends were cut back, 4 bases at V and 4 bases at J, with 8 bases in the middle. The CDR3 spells CASSGEDYNEQFF. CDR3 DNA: TGTGCCAGCAGTGGGGAGGATTACAATGAGCAGTTCTTC.

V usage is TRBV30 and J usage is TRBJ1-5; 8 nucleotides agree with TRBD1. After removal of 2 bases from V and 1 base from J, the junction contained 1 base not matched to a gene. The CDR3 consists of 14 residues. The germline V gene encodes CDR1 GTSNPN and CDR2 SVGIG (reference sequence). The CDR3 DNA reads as TGTGCCTGGAGTAGGACAGGGAGCAATCAGCCCCAGCATTTT. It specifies CAWSRTGSNQPQHF.

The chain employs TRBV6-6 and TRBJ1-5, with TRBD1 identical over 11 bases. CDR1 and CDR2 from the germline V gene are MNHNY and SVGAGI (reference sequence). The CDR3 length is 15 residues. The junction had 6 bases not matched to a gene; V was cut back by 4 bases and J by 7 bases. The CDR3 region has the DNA TGTGCCAGCAGTTCCGGACAGGGGGCGTACCAGCCCCAGCATTTT. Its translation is CASSSGQGAYQPQHF.

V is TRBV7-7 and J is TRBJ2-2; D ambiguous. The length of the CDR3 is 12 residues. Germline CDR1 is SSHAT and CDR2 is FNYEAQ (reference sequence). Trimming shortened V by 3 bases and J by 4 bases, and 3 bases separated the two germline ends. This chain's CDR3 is CASSFGTGELFF. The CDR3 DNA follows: TGTGCCAGCAGCTTCGGCACCGGGGAGCTGTTTTTT.

CDR3 protein: CASSSLSGTLGETQYF. The CDR3 DNA reads TGCGCCAGCAGCTCACTATCCGGGACTCTCGGGGAGACCCAGTACTTC. This chain joins TRBV5-1 and TRBJ2-5; D is perhaps TRBD2 (6 bases). There are 16 residues in the CDR3. The V gene's germline CDR1 is SGHRS and CDR2 YFSETQ. The V end was cut by 3 bases, the J end by 5 bases, with 20 bases between.

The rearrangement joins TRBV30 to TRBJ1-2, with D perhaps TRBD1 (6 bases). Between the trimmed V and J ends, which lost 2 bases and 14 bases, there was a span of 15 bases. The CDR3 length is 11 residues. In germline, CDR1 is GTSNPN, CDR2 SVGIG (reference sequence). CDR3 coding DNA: TGTGCCTGGAGTCCCCGGGGGGCTGTAACCTTC. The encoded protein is CAWSPRGAVTF.

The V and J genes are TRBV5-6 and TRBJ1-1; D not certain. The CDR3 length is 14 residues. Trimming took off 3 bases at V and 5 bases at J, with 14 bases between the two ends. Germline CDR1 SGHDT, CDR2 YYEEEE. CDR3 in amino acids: CASSWGGWATEAFF. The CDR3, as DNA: TGTGCCAGCAGCTGGGGAGGGTGGGCGACTGAAGCTTTCTTT. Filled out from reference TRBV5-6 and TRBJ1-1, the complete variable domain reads DAGVTQSPTHLIKTRGQQVTLRCSPKSGHDTVSWYQQALGQGPQFIFQYYEEEERQRGNFPDRFSGHQFPNYSSELNVNALLLGDSALYLCASSWGGWATEAFFGQGTRLTVV.

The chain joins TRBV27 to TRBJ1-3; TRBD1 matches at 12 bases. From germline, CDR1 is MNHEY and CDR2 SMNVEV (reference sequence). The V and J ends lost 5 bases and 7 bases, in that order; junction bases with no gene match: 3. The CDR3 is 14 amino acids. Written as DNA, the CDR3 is TGTGCCAGCAGTGACGGGACAGGGGGCAACACCATATATTTT. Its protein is CASSDGTGGNTIYF.

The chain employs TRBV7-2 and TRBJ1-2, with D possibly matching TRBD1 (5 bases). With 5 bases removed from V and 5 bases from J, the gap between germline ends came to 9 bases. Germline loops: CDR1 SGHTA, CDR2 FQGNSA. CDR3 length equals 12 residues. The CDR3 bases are TGTGCCAGCAGCGGGGACTTATATGGCTACACCTTC. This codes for CASSGDLYGYTF. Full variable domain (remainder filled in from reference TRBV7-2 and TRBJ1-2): GAGVSQSPSNKVTEKGKDVELRCDPISGHTALYWYRQSLGQGLEFLIYFQGNSAPDKSGLPSDRFSAERTGGSVSTLTIQRTQQEDSAVYLCASSGDLYGYTFGSGTRLTVV.

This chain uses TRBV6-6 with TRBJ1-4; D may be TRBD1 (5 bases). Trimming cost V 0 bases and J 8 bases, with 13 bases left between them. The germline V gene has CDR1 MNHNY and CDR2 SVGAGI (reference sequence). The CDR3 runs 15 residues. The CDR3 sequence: CASSYSKGGVEKLFF. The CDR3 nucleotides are TGTGCCAGCAGTTACTCGAAGGGAGGGGTAGAAAAACTGTTTTTT.

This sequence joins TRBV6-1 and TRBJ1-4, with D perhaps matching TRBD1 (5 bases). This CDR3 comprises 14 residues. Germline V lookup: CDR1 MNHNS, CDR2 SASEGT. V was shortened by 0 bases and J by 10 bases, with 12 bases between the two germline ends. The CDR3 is CASSEAGGGGKLFF. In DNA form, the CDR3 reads TGTGCCAGCAGTGAAGCGGGGGGGGGTGGAAAACTGTTTTTT.

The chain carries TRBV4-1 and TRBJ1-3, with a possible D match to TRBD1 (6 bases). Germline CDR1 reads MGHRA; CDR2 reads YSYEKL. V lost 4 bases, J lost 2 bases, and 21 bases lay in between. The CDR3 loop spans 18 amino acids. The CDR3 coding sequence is TGCGCCAGCAGCCCAGAAACAGGGCGGTCGGTTCCTGGAAACACCATATATTTT. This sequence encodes CASSPETGRSVPGNTIYF.

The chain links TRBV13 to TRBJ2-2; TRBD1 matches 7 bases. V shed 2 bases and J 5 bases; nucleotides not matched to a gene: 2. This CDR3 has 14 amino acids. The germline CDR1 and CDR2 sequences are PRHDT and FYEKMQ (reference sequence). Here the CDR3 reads CASSLNRGTGELFF. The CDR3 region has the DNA TGTGCCAGCAGCTTAAACAGGGGAACCGGGGAGCTGTTTTTT.